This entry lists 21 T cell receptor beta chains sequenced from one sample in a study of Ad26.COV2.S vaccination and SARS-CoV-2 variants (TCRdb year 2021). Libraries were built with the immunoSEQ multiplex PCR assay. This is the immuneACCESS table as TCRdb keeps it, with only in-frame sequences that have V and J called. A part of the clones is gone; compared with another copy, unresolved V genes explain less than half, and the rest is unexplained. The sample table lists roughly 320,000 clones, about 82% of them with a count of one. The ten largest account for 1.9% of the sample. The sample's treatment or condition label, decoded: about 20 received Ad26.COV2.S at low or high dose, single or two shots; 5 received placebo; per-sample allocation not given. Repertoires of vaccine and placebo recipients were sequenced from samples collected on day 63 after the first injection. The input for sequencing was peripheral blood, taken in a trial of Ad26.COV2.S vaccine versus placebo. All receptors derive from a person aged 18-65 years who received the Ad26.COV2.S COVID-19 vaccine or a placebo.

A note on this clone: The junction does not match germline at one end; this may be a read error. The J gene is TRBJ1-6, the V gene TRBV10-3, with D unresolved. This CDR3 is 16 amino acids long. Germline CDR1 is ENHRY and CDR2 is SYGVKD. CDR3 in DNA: TGTGCCACCAGTGGAGGGAGCAGCTCCTATAATTCACCCCTCCACTTT. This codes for CATSGGSSSYNSPLHF.

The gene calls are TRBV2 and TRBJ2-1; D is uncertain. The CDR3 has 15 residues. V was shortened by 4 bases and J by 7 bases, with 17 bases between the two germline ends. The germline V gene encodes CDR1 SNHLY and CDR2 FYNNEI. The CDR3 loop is CASSVPTFAGNEQFF. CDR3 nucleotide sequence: TGTGCCAGCAGTGTCCCCACGTTTGCTGGGAATGAGCAGTTCTTC. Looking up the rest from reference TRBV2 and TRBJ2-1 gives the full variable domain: EPEVTQTPSHQVTQMGQEVILRCVPISNHLYFYWYRQILGQKVEFLVSFYNNEISEKSEIFDDQFSVERPDGSNFTLKIRSTKLEDSAMYFCASSVPTFAGNEQFFGPGTRLTVL.

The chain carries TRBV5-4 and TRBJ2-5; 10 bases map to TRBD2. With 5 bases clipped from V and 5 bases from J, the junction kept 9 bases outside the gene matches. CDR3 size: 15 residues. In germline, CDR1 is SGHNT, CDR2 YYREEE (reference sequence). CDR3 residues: CASSPGSGGWETQYF. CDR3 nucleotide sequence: TGTGCCAGCAGTCCCGGTAGCGGGGGGTGGGAGACCCAGTACTTC. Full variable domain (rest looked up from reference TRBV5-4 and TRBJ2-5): ETGVTQSPTHLIKTRGQQVTLRCSSQSGHNTVSWYQQALGQGPQFIFQYYREEENGRGNFPPRFSGLQFPNYSSELNVNALELDDSALYLCASSPGSGGWETQYFGPGTRLLVL.

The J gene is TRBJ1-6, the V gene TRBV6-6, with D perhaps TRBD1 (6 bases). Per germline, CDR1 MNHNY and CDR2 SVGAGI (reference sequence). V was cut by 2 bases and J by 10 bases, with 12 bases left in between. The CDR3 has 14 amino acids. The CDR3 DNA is TGTGCCAGCAGTTACAAGGGGGGAGGGTCACCCCTCCACTTT. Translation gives CASSYKGGGSPLHF.

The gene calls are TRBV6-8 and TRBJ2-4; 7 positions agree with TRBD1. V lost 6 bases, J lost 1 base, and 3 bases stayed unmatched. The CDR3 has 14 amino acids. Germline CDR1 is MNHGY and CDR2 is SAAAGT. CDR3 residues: CASSDRAAKNIQYF. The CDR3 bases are TGTGCCAGCAGCGACAGGGCTGCCAAAAACATTCAGTACTTC.

CDR3 amino acids: CAWSQELNYGYTF. The CDR3 nucleotides are TGTGCCTGGAGTCAAGAGCTTAACTATGGCTACACCTTC. The chain carries TRBV30 and TRBJ1-2, with D unclear. Germline values: CDR1 GTSNPN, CDR2 SVGIG (reference sequence). The CDR3 loop spans 13 amino acids. The V gene lost 2 bases and the J gene lost 1 base, with 8 bases spanning the gap.

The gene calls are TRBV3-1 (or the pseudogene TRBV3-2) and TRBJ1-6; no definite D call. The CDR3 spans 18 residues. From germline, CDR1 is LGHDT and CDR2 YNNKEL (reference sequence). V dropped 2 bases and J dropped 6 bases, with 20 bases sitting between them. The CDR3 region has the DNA TGTGCCAGCAGCCAACTATCTCGCTCTGGGTGGAGTAATTCACCCCTCCACTTT. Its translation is CASSQLSRSGWSNSPLHF.

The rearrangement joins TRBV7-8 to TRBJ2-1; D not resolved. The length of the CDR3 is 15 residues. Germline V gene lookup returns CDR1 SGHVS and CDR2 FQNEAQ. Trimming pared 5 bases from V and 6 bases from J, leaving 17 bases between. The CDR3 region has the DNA TGTGCCAGCAGCCCCCCAATTGGGTCCAGCAATGAGCAGTTCTTC. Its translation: CASSPPIGSSNEQFF.

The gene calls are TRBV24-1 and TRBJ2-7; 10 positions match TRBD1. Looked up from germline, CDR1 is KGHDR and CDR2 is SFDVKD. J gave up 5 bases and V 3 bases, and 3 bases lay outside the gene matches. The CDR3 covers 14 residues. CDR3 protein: CATSDPGQGNEQYF. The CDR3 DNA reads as TGTGCCACCAGTGATCCGGGACAGGGGAACGAGCAGTACTTC.

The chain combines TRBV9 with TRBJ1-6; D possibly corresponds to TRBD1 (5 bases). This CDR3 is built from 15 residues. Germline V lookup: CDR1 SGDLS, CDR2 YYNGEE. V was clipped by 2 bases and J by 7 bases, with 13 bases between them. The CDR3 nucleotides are TGTGCCAGCAGCGTTGGGGCTGTGAGGAATTCACCCCTCCACTTT. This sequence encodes CASSVGAVRNSPLHF.

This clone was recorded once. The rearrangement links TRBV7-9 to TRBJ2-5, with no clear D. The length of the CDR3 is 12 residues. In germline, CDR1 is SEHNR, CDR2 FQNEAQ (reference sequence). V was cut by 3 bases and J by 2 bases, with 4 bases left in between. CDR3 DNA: TGTGCCAGCAGCTTGAGGCAAGAGACCCAGTACTTC. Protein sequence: CASSLRQETQYF.

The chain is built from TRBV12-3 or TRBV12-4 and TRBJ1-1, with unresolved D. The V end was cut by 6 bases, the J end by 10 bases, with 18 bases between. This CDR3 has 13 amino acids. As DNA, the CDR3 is TGTGCCAGCAGACCGGTGGGCAGAAGTACAGCTTTCTTT. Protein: CASRPVGRSTAFF.

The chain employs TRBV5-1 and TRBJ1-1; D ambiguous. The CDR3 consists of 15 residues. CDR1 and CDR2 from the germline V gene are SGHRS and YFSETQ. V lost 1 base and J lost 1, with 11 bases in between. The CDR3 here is CASSLYGEGNTEAFF. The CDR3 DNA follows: TGCGCCAGCAGCTTGTACGGGGAGGGGAACACTGAAGCTTTCTTT.

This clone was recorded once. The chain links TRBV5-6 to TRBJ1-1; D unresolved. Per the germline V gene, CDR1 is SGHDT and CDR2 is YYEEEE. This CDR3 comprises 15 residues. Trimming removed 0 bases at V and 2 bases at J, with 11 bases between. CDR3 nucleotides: TGTGCCAGCAGCTTGGGCAAGGGTGGTAACACTGAAGCTTTCTTT. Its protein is CASSLGKGGNTEAFF.

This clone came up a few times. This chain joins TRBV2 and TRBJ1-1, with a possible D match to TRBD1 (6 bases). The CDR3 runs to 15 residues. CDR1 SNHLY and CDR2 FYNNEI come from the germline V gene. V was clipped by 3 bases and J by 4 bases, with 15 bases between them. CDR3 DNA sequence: TGTGCCAGCAGTGATCCGGGGGCTATGGGCACTGAAGCTTTCTTT. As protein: CASSDPGAMGTEAFF. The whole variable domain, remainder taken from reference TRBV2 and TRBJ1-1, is EPEVTQTPSHQVTQMGQEVILRCVPISNHLYFYWYRQILGQKVEFLVSFYNNEISEKSEIFDDQFSVERPDGSNFTLKIRSTKLEDSAMYFCASSDPGAMGTEAFFGQGTRLTVV.

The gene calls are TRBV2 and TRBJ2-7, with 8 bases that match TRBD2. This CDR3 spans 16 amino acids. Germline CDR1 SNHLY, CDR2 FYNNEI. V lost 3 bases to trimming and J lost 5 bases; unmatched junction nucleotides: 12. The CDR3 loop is CASSDPGGVLSHEQYF. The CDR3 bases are TGTGCCAGCAGTGACCCCGGGGGGGTACTTTCCCACGAGCAGTACTTC.

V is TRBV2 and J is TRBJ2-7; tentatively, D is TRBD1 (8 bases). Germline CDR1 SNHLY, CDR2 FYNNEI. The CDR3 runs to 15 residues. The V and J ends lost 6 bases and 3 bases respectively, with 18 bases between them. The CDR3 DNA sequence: TGTGCCAGCAGCCCAAACAGGGGGGGGGTCTACGAGCAGTACTTC. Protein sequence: CASSPNRGGVYEQYF.

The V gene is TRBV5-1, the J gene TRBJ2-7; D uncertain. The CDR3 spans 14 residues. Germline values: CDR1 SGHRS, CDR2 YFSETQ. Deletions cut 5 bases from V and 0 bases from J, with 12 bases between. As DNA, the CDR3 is TGCGCCAGCAGTCCCGGATCAGTCTCCTACGAGCAGTACTTC. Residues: CASSPGSVSYEQYF.

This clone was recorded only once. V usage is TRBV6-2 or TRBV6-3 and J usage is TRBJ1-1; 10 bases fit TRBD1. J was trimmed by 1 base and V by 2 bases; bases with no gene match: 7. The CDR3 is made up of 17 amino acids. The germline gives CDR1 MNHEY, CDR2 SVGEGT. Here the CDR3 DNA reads TGTGCCAGCAGTTACAGTTTCGGGACAGGGGAGAACACTGAAGCTTTCTTT. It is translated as CASSYSFGTGENTEAFF.

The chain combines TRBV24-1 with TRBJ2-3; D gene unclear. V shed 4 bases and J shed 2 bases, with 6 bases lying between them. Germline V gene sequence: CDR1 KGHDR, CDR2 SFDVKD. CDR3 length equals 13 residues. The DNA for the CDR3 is TGTGCCACCAGTGACCTAAACACAGATACGCAGTATTTT. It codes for CATSDLNTDTQYF.

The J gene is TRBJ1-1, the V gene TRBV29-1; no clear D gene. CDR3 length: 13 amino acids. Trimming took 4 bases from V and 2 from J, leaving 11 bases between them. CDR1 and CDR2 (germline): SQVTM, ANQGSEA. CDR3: CSVAQRSNTEAFF. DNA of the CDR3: TGCAGCGTTGCCCAGCGGTCCAACACTGAAGCTTTCTTT.